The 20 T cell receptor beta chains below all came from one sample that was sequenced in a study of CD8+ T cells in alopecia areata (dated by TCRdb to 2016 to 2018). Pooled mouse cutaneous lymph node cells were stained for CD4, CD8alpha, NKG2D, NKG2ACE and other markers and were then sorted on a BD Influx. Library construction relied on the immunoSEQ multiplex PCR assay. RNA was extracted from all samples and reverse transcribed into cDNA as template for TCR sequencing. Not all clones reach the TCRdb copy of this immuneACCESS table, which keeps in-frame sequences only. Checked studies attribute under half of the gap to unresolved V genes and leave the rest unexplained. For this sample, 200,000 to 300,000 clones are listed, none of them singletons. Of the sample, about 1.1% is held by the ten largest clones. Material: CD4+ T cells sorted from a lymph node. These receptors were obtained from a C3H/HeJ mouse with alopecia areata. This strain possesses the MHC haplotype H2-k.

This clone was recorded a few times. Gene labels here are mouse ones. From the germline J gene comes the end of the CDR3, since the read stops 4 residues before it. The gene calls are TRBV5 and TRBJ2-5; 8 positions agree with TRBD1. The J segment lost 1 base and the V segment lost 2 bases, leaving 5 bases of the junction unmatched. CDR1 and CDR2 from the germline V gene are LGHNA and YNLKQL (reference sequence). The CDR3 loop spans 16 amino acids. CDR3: CASSQSGGGDQDTQYF. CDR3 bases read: TGTGCCAGCAGCCAATCAGGGGGCGGTGACCAAGAC.

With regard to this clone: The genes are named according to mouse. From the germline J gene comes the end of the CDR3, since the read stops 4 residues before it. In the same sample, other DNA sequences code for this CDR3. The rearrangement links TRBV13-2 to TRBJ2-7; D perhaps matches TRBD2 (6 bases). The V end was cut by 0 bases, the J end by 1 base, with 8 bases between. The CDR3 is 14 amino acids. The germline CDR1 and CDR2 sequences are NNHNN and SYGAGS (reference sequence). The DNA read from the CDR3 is TGTGCCAGCGGTGATGCTTGGGGGTCCTAT. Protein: CASGDAWGSY. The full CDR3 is CASGDAWGSYEQYF.

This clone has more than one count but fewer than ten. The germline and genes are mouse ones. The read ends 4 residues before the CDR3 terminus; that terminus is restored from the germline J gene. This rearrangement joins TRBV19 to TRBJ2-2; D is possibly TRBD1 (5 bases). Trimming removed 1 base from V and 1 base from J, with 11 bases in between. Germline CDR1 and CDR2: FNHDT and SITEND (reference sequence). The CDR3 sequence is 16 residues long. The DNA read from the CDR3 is TGTGCCAGCAGTATAAACCACAGGCGAAACACCGGG. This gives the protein CASSINHRRNTG. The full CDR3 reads CASSINHRRNTGQLYF.

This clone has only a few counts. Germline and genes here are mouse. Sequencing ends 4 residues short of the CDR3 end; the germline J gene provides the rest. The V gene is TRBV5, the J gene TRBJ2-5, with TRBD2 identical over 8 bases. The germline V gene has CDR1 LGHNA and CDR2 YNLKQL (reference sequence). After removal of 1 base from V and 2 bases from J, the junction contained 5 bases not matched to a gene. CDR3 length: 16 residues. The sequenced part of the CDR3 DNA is TGTGCCAGCAGCCAAGCTGGGGGGCCCATCCAAGAC. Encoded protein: CASSQAGGPIQD. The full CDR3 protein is CASSQAGGPIQDTQYF.

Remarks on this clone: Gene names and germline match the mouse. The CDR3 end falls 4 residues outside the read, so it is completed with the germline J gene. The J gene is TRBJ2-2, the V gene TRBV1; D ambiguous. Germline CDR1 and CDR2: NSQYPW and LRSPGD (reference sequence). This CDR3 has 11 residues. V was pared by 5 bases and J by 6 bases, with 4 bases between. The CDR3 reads CTCSTPGQLYF. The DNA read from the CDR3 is TGCACCTGCAGTACTCCCGGG.

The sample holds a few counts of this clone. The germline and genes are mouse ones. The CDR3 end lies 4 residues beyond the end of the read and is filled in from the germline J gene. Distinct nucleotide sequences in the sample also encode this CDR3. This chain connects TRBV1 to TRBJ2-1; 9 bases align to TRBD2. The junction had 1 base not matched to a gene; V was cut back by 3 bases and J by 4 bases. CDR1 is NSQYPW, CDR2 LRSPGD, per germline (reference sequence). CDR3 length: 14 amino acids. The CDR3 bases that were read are TGCACCTGCAGTGCCGGGACTGGGTATGCT. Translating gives CTCSAGTGYA. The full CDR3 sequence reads CTCSAGTGYAEQFF.

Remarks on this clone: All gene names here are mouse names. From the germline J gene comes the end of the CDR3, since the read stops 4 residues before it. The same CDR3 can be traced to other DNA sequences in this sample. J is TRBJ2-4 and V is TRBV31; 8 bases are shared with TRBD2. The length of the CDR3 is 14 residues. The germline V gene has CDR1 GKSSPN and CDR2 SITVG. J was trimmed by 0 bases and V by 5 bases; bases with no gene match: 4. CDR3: CAWSLGGSQNTLYF. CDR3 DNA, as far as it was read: TGTGCCTGGTCCCTGGGGGGTAGTCAAAAC.

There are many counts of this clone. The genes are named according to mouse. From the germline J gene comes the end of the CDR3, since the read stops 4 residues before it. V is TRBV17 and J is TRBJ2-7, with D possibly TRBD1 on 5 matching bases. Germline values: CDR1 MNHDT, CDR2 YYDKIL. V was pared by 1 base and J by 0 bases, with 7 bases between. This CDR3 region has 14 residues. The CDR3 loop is CASSRVRGSYEQYF. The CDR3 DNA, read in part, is TGTGCTAGCAGTAGAGTGAGGGGCTCCTAT.

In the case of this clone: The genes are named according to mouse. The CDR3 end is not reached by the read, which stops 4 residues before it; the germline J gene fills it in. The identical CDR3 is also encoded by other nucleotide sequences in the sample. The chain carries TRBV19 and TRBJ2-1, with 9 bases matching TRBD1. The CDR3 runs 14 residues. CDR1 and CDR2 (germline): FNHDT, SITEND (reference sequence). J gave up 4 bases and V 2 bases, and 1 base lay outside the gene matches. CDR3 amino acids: CASSMGQGYAEQFF. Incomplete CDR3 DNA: TGTGCCAGCAGTATGGGACAGGGTTATGCT. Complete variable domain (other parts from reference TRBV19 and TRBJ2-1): GGIITQTPKFLIGQEGQKLTLKCQQNFNHDTMYWYRQDSGKGLRLIYYSITENDLQKGDLSEGYDASREKKSSFSLTVTSAQKNEMAVFLCASSMGQGYAEQFFGPGTRLTVL.

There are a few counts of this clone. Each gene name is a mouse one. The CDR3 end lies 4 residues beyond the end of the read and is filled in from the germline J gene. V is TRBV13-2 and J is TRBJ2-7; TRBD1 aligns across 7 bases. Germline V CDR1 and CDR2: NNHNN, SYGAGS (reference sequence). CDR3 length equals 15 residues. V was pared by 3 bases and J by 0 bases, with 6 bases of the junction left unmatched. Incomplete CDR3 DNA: TGTGCCAGCGGTGTCCCGGGACAGAGCTCCTAT. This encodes CASGVPGQSSY. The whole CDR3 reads CASGVPGQSSYEQYF.

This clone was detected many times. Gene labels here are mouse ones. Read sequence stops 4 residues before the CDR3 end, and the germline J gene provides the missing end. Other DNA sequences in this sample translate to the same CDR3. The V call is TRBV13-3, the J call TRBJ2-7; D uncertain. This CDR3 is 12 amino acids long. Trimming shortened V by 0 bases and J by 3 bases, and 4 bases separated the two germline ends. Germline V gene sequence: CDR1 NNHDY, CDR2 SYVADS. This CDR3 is CASSDANYEQYF. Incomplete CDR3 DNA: TGTGCCAGCAGTGATGCCAACTAT.

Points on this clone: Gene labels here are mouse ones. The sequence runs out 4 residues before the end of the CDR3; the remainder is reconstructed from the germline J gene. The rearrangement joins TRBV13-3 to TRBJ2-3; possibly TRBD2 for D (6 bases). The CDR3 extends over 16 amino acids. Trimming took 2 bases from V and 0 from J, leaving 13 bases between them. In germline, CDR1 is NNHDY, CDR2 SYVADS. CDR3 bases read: TGTGCCAGCAGTGAGTGGCTGGGGACTAGTGCAGAA. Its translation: CASSEWLGTSAE. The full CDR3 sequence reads CASSEWLGTSAETLYF.

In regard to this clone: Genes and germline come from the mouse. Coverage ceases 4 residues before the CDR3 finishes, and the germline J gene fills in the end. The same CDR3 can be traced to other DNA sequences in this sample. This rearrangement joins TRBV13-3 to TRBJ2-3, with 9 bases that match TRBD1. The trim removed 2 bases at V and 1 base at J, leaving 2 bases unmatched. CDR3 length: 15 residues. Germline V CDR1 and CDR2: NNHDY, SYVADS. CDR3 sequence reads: CASSEDRGGAETLYF. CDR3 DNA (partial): TGTGCCAGCAGTGAGGACAGGGGCGGTGCAGAA.

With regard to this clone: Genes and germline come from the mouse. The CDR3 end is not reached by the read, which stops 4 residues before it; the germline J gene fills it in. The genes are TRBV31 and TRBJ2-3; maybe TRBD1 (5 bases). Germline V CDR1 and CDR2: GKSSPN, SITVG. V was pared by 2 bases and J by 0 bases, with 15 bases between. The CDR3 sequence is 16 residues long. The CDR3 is CAWSSYRQTSAETLYF. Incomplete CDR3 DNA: TGTGCCTGGAGTTCTTATCGACAGACTAGTGCAGAA. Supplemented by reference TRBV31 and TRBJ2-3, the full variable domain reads AQTIHQWPVAEIKAVGSPLSLGCTIKGKSSPNLYWYWQATGGTLQQLFYSITVGQVESVVQLNLSASRPKDDQFILSTEKLLLSHSGFYLCAWSSYRQTSAETLYFGSGTRLTVL.

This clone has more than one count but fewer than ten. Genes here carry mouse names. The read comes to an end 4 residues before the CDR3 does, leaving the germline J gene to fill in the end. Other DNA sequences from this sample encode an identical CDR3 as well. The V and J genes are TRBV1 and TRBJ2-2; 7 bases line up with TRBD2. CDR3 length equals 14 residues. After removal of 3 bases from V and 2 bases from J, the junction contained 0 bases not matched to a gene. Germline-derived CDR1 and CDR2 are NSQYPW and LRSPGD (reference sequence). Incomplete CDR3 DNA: TGCACCTGCAGTGCTGGGGGGAACACCGGG. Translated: CTCSAGGNTG. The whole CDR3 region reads CTCSAGGNTGQLYF.

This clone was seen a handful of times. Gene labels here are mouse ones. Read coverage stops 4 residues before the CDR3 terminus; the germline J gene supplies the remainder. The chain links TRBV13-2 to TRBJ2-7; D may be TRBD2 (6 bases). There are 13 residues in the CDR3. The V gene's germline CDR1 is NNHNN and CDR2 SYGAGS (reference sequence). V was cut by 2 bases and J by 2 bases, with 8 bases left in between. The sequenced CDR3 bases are TGTGCCAGCGGTGACTGGGGACCCTAT. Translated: CASGDWGPY. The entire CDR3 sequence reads CASGDWGPYEQYF.

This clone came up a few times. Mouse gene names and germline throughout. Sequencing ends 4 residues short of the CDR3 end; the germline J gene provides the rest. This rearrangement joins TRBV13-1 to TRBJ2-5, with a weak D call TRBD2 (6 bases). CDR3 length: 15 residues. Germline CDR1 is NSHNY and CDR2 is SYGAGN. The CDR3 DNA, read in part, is TGTGCCAGCAGTGATGCTTCACTGGGAGAAGAC. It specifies CASSDASLGED. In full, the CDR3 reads CASSDASLGEDTQYF.

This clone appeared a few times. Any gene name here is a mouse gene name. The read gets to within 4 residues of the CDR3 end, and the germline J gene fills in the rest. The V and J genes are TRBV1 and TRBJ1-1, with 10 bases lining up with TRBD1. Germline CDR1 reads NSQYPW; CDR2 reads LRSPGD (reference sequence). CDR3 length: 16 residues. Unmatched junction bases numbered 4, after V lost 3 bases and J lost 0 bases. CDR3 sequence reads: CTCSAGTGDANTEVFF. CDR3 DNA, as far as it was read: TGCACCTGCAGTGCGGGGACAGGGGATGCAAACACA.

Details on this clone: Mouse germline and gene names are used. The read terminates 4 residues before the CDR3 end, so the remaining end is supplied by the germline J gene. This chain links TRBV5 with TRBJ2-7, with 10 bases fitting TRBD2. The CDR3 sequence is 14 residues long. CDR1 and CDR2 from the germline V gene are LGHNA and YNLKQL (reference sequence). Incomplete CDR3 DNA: TGTGCCAGCAGCCCCACTGGGGGGGGACAT. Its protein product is CASSPTGGGH. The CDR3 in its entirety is CASSPTGGGHEQYF.

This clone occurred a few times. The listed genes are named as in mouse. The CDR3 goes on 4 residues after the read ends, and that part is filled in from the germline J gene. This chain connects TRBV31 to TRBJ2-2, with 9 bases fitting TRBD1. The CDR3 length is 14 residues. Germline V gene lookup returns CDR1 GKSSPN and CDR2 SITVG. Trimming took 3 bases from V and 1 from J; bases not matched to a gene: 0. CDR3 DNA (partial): TGTGCCTGGAGGGACAGGGGAAACACCGGG. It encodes CAWRDRGNTG. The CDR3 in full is CAWRDRGNTGQLYF.